This T cell receptor (beta chain) was identified during a study of cytomegalovirus exposure and HLA in healthy donors. The study drew the donors from its approximately 110-subject validation cohort, separate from the approximately 700-subject first cohort. This clone was picked up a small number of times. Only in-frame clones appear in the TCRdb table, and some are missing; sequencing was by immunoSEQ multiplex PCR. The table shows about 360,000 clones, with roughly 85% occurring only once. Specimen: PBMCs. The clonotype comes from a woman between 18 and 29 years old in good health and CMV-seronegative.

CDR3 region: CAWSVGGISPLHF. The CDR3 nucleotides are TGTGCCTGGAGTGTGGGAGGGATTTCACCCCTCCACTTT. The gene calls are TRBV30 and TRBJ1-6; D remains ambiguous. Trimming removed 0 bases at V and 9 bases at J, with 9 bases between. Germline lookup yields CDR1 GTSNPN and CDR2 SVGIG (reference sequence). This CDR3 is built from 13 residues. Drawing the rest from reference TRBV30 and TRBJ1-6, the complete variable domain is SQTIHQWPATLVQPVGSPLSLECTVEGTSNPNLYWYRQAAGRGLQLLFYSVGIGQISSEVPQNLSASRPQDRQFILSSKKLLLSDSGFYLCAWSVGGISPLHFGNGTRLTVT.